This entry lists 27 T cell receptor beta chains sequenced from one sample in a study of blood T cell repertoires in COVID-19. Only in-frame clones appear in the TCRdb table, and some are missing; sequencing was by immunoSEQ multiplex PCR. The table includes 200,000 to 300,000 clones, roughly 86% detected once. The sequencing sample was made of peripheral blood. These receptors came from a man aged 40-50 years who had recovered from COVID-19.

The rearrangement joins TRBV28 to TRBJ1-5; D may be TRBD1 (5 bases). Germline V gives CDR1 MDHEN, CDR2 SYDVKM. V lost 2 bases, J lost 0 bases, and 11 bases lay in between. This CDR3 region has 16 residues. Here the CDR3 reads CASSLRTQGSNQPQHF. The CDR3 DNA sequence: TGTGCCAGCAGTTTAAGGACACAAGGTAGCAATCAGCCCCAGCATTTT.

The V gene is TRBV9, the J gene TRBJ1-1; 12 bases agree with TRBD1. The CDR3 contains 16 residues. Germline CDR1 is SGDLS and CDR2 is YYNGEE. The junction had 6 bases not matched to a gene; V was cut back by 2 bases and J by 4 bases. CDR3 amino acids: CASSVGQGAVGTEAFF. For the CDR3, the DNA is TGTGCCAGCAGCGTGGGACAGGGGGCTGTTGGCACTGAAGCTTTCTTT.

The V gene is TRBV7-8, the J gene TRBJ2-7; 11 positions agree with TRBD1. V dropped 1 base and J dropped 6; count of bases not matched to a gene: 5. The length of the CDR3 is 15 residues. Germline CDR1 is SGHVS and CDR2 is FQNEAQ. The CDR3 nucleotides read TGTGCCAGCAGCTTAGTGTTGGGGACAGGGGGCGAGCAGTACTTC. This translates into CASSLVLGTGGEQYF. Variable domain in full (rest from reference TRBV7-8 and TRBJ2-7): GAGVSQSPRYKVAKRGQDVALRCDPISGHVSLFWYQQALGQGPEFLTYFQNEAQLDKSGLPSDRFFAERPEGSVSTLKIQRTQQEDSAVYLCASSLVLGTGGEQYFGPGTRLTVT.

CDR3 protein: CASSRTSGAANTGELFF. The CDR3 DNA reads TGCGCCAGCAGCCGGACTAGCGGGGCGGCTAACACCGGGGAGCTGTTTTTT. V usage is TRBV5-1 and J usage is TRBJ2-2; 12 bases are a match to TRBD2. The CDR3 totals 17 residues. In germline, CDR1 is SGHRS, CDR2 YFSETQ. Trimming removed 4 bases from V and 2 bases from J; junction bases left unmatched: 6. Filled out from reference TRBV5-1 and TRBJ2-2, the complete variable domain reads KAGVTQTPRYLIKTRGQQVTLSCSPISGHRSVSWYQQTPGQGLQFLFEYFSETQRNKGNFPGRFSGRQFSNSRSEMNVSTLELGDSALYLCASSRTSGAANTGELFFGEGSRLTVL.

The chain couples TRBV9 to TRBJ2-7; TRBD2 is a possible D gene (5 bases). V was clipped by 3 bases and J by 0 bases, with 10 bases between them. Looked up from germline, CDR1 is SGDLS and CDR2 is YYNGEE. The CDR3 has 14 amino acids. CDR3 in amino acids: CASSGSGSSYEQYF. The CDR3 bases are TGTGCCAGCAGCGGGTCGGGAAGCTCCTACGAGCAGTACTTC.

The V gene is TRBV3-1 (or the pseudogene TRBV3-2), the J gene TRBJ1-2; D is undetermined. The CDR3 sequence is 18 residues long. Looked up from germline, CDR1 is LGHDT and CDR2 is YNNKEL (reference sequence). V was cut by 2 bases and J by 7 bases, with 26 bases left in between. The CDR3: CASSQLVISARLLGGYTF. The DNA of the CDR3 is TGTGCCAGCAGCCAACTCGTAATTTCGGCCAGGCTCCTCGGTGGCTACACCTTC.

This chain uses TRBV24-1 with TRBJ1-6, with D possibly being TRBD1 (6 bases). Trimming removed 1 base at V and 4 bases at J, with 13 bases between. CDR3 length: 17 residues. Germline V CDR1 and CDR2: KGHDR, SFDVKD. The CDR3 is CATSDFLDSRYNSPLHF. In DNA form, the CDR3 reads TGTGCCACCAGTGATTTCTTGGACAGTCGGTATAATTCACCCCTCCACTTT.

The chain uses TRBV12-3 or TRBV12-4 and TRBJ2-1; TRBD1 agrees at 9 bases. The trim removed 6 bases at V and 7 bases at J, leaving 4 bases unmatched. This CDR3 contains 13 residues. The DNA of the CDR3 is TGTGCCAGCAGACAGGGGGCTAAGAATGAGCAGTTCTTC. It encodes CASRQGAKNEQFF.

This rearrangement joins TRBV6-5 to TRBJ1-2; no clear D. Germline V gene sequence: CDR1 MNHEY, CDR2 SVGAGI. The CDR3 extends over 11 amino acids. The CDR3 coding sequence is TGTCGGGTTGGCCCCTGGTATGGCTACACCTTC. Residues: CRVGPWYGYTF.

The chain joins TRBV18 to TRBJ2-1; tentative D call: TRBD1 (6 bases). Germline V lookup: CDR1 KGHSH, CDR2 LQKENI. CDR3 length: 13 amino acids. Trimming shortened V by 6 bases and J by 10 bases, and 16 bases separated the two germline ends. Written as DNA, the CDR3 is TGTGCCAGCTCCCGCGGACAGTTATTAGAGCAGTTCTTC. It specifies CASSRGQLLEQFF.

In its sample, this clone was seen many times. The CDR3 DNA sequence: TGTGCCAGCAGCTTGAGCCACCTCTCCTACGAGCAGTACTTC. Protein: CASSLSHLSYEQYF. The V gene is TRBV7-6, the J gene TRBJ2-7, with D uncertain. Per the germline V gene, CDR1 is SGHVS and CDR2 is FNYEAQ. The length of the CDR3 is 14 residues. Trimming took off 3 bases at V and 0 bases at J, with 9 bases between the two ends.

This clone has more than one count but fewer than ten. The V call is TRBV10-3, the J call TRBJ1-1; no reliable D call. The V end lost 0 bases, the J end lost 5 bases, and 10 bases lay between the germline ends. The CDR3 totals 14 residues. Germline V gene data show CDR1 as ENHRY and CDR2 as SYGVKD. For the CDR3, the DNA is TGTGCCATCAGTGAGTCTACCACGGGGACTGAAGCTTTCTTT. Translation: CAISESTTGTEAFF.

This chain joins TRBV6-2 or TRBV6-3 and TRBJ1-5, with D uncertain. Per germline, CDR1 MNHEY and CDR2 SVGEGT. Deletions cut 5 bases from V and 4 bases from J, with 15 bases between. The CDR3 covers 15 residues. CDR3 in DNA: TGTGCCAGCAGTAACACCGATTCCCCGAATCAGCCCCAGCATTTT. Translated: CASSNTDSPNQPQHF.

V usage is TRBV4-3 and J usage is TRBJ2-2; 8 nucleotides agree with TRBD2. V dropped 4 bases and J dropped 7; count of bases not matched to a gene: 11. Germline V gene data show CDR1 as LGHNA and CDR2 as YSLEER. This CDR3 is built from 16 residues. The CDR3 sequence: CASSPQPAGVNGELFF. The DNA for the CDR3 is TGCGCCAGCAGCCCTCAACCAGCGGGAGTCAACGGGGAGCTGTTTTTT.

The rearrangement links TRBV14 to TRBJ2-1, with 15 bases lining up with TRBD2. Germline lookup yields CDR1 SGHDN and CDR2 FVKESK. V was pared by 2 bases and J by 8 bases, with 7 bases of the junction left unmatched. The CDR3 runs to 17 residues. The CDR3 spells CASSQIGTSGRLHEQFF. In nucleotides, the CDR3 is TGTGCCAGCAGCCAAATCGGGACTAGCGGGAGGCTCCATGAGCAGTTCTTC.

The chain uses TRBV6-5 and TRBJ1-1; D may be TRBD1 (6 bases). Germline CDR1 and CDR2: MNHEY and SVGAGI. V shed 4 bases and J shed 5 bases, with 11 bases lying between them. The CDR3 contains 13 residues. The CDR3 DNA reads as TGTGCCAGCAGTTTTACGGACAGTACTGAAGCTTTCTTT. It yields the protein CASSFTDSTEAFF.

This rearrangement joins TRBV28 to TRBJ1-2, with D possibly TRBD1 on 6 matching bases. The CDR3 runs 14 residues. V lost 7 bases to trimming and J lost 5 bases, with 17 bases between them. Germline V gene sequence: CDR1 MDHEN, CDR2 SYDVKM. The CDR3 DNA reads as TGTGCCAGCAAGAGGAGTGGGGGCGGATATGGCTACACCTTC. Translating it yields CASKRSGGGYGYTF.

The chain carries TRBV19 and TRBJ1-2; tentative D call: TRBD1 (5 bases). V lost 5 bases, J lost 4 bases, and 11 bases lay in between. From germline, CDR1 is LNHDA and CDR2 SQIVND (reference sequence). This CDR3 is built from 13 residues. The CDR3 loop reads CASSRDSAYGYTF. The CDR3 region has the DNA TGTGCCAGTAGTCGGGACTCGGCCTATGGCTACACCTTC.

The DNA for the CDR3 is TGTGCCAGTCGTAATAATGAAAAACTGTTTTTT. This codes for CASRNNEKLFF. The genes are TRBV12-3 or TRBV12-4 and TRBJ1-4; D uncertain. V lost 9 bases and J 4 bases, leaving 6 bases between the germline ends. This CDR3 has 11 residues.

The DNA of the CDR3 is TGTGCCTGGAAAAGACAGGGTGAGATCTACGAGCAGTACTTC. It translates to CAWKRQGEIYEQYF. The chain carries TRBV30 and TRBJ2-7; 7 bases fit TRBD1. The V and J ends lost 4 bases and 3 bases, in that order; junction bases with no gene match: 9. Germline CDR1 GTSNPN, CDR2 SVGIG (reference sequence). This CDR3 has 14 residues.

This clone was seen only once. The rearrangement joins TRBV3-1 (or the pseudogene TRBV3-2) to TRBJ1-2, with D hard to call. The ends were cut back, 0 bases at V and 14 bases at J, with 19 bases in the middle. Germline V gene lookup returns CDR1 LGHDT and CDR2 YNNKEL (reference sequence). The CDR3 is 14 amino acids. CDR3 DNA: TGTGCCAGCAGCCAAGATCCGAGCGGCCCACCGAGGACCTTC. It is translated as CASSQDPSGPPRTF.

The chain is built from TRBV19 and TRBJ2-5, with D possibly being TRBD1 (5 bases). In germline, CDR1 is LNHDA, CDR2 SQIVND (reference sequence). The CDR3 has 14 amino acids. The V end was cut by 1 base, the J end by 7 bases, with 13 bases between. The CDR3 sequence: CASSIVQGSWTQYF. The CDR3 bases are TGTGCCAGTAGTATAGTCCAGGGATCATGGACCCAGTACTTC.

The gene calls are TRBV10-2 and TRBJ2-3, with D maybe TRBD2 (5 bases). Germline V gene sequence: CDR1 WSHSY, CDR2 SAAADI. CDR3 length: 14 residues. V was trimmed by 10 bases and J by 5 bases, leaving 19 bases between them. This chain's CDR3 is CATSPGGPGDTQYF. The DNA for the CDR3 is TGCGCCACCTCCCCCGGCGGGCCGGGAGATACGCAGTATTTT.

This clone was counted a few times. The gene calls are TRBV27 and TRBJ1-2; D is perhaps TRBD1 (6 bases). V was trimmed by 3 bases and J by 6 bases, leaving 17 bases between them. Germline assignment: CDR1 MNHEY and CDR2 SMNVEV (reference sequence). The CDR3 loop spans 15 amino acids. Here the CDR3 reads CASSFIPANRDGYTF. CDR3 DNA: TGTGCCAGCAGTTTTATCCCGGCTAACAGGGATGGCTACACCTTC.

The chain uses TRBV7-2 and TRBJ2-5; 11 bases are a match to TRBD2. CDR3 length equals 15 residues. V shed 1 base and J 5 bases; nucleotides not matched to a gene: 3. CDR1 and CDR2 (germline): SGHTA, FQGNSA. CDR3: CASSLVAGGRETQYF. CDR3 DNA: TGTGCCAGCAGCTTAGTAGCGGGGGGGCGTGAGACCCAGTACTTC.

The chain employs TRBV18 and TRBJ2-7; tentative D call: TRBD2 (5 bases). The CDR3 contains 14 residues. Looked up from germline, CDR1 is KGHSH and CDR2 is LQKENI. V lost 2 bases to trimming and J lost 7 bases, with 15 bases between them. The CDR3 spells CASSPISGVREQYF. CDR3 nucleotides: TGTGCCAGCTCACCAATCTCCGGGGTGCGGGAGCAGTACTTC.

The chain couples TRBV5-4 to TRBJ1-2, with no clear D. CDR1 and CDR2 (germline): SGHNT, YYREEE (reference sequence). The CDR3 runs 14 residues. Deletions cut 5 bases from V and 3 bases from J, with 14 bases between. The DNA of the CDR3 is TGTGCCAGCAGTTCGGACGGGAGCTACTATGGCTACACCTTC. This translates into CASSSDGSYYGYTF.